Each of the 28 T cell receptor beta chains below was sequenced from the same sample in a study of cytomegalovirus exposure and HLA in healthy donors. 60 Vbeta and 13 Jbeta primers were used in PCR. Some clones are missing from TCRdb's copy, which holds only in-frame ones; the method was immunoSEQ multiplex PCR. The sample comprises some 170,000 clones, 75% to 80% of which are singletons, and roughly 6% rests with the top ten. Sample: PBMCs. The source of these receptors is a man aged 35 to 55 in good health and CMV-seropositive.

The rearrangement joins TRBV7-3 to TRBJ2-1, with 11 positions matching TRBD2. Per the germline V gene, CDR1 is SGHTA and CDR2 is FQGTGA. After removal of 3 bases from V and 5 bases from J, the junction contained 3 bases not matched to a gene. The CDR3 is made up of 15 amino acids. The CDR3 nucleotides read TGTGCCAGCAGCTTCGGGACTAGCGGACACAATGAGCAGTTCTTC. It yields the protein CASSFGTSGHNEQFF.

V gene TRBV5-4 combines with J gene TRBJ2-1, with D perhaps matching TRBD2 (6 bases). Germline assignment: CDR1 SGHNT and CDR2 YYREEE (reference sequence). This CDR3 has 15 residues. The V and J ends lost 1 base and 0 bases respectively, with 8 bases between them. The CDR3 is CASSLTSSSYNEQFF. In nucleotides, the CDR3 is TGTGCCAGCAGCTTGACTAGCAGCTCCTACAATGAGCAGTTCTTC.

J is TRBJ2-7 and V is TRBV4-1; 10 positions agree with TRBD2. J gave up 0 bases and V 3 bases, and 20 bases lay outside the gene matches. The CDR3 runs 21 residues. Germline CDR1 reads MGHRA; CDR2 reads YSYEKL. The CDR3 protein is CASSQPQGGGLAGANSYEQYF. The CDR3 coding sequence is TGCGCCAGCAGCCAGCCTCAAGGTGGGGGCCTAGCGGGAGCTAACTCCTACGAGCAGTACTTC.

This clone is a singleton in its sample. The V and J genes are TRBV28 and TRBJ1-2; 7 bases fit TRBD1. V gave up 4 bases and J gave up 7 bases; unmatched junction bases: 3. In germline, CDR1 is MDHEN, CDR2 SYDVKM. CDR3 length: 12 amino acids. Written as DNA, the CDR3 is TGTGCCAGCAGTTCCGGACAGGCTGGCTACACCTTC. Residues: CASSSGQAGYTF.

The rearrangement links TRBV30 to TRBJ2-6; D remains unclear. V lost 0 bases and J 0 bases, leaving 6 bases between the germline ends. The CDR3 spans 15 residues. The germline CDR1 and CDR2 sequences are GTSNPN and SVGIG (reference sequence). CDR3 bases: TGTGCCTGGAGTGTTAGTTCCTCTGGGGCCAACGTCCTGACTTTC. Amino acids: CAWSVSSSGANVLTF.

The genes are TRBV28 and TRBJ1-1; D call uncertain. Trimming cost V 3 bases and J 4 bases, with 9 bases left between them. In germline, CDR1 is MDHEN, CDR2 SYDVKM. The CDR3 has 13 amino acids. This chain's CDR3 is CASSLTWSTEAFF. The DNA for the CDR3 is TGTGCCAGCAGTTTGACTTGGTCCACTGAAGCTTTCTTT.

The chain combines TRBV9 with TRBJ2-7; TRBD2 agrees at 8 bases. The length of the CDR3 is 14 residues. V was clipped by 0 bases and J by 7 bases; unmatched bases: 6. CDR1 and CDR2 (germline): SGDLS, YYNGEE. The CDR3 coding sequence is TGTGCCAGCAGCGTAGACGGGAGGGCCGGGGAGCAGTACTTC. Residues: CASSVDGRAGEQYF.

The chain recombines TRBV10-3 with TRBJ2-6, with 11 bases that match TRBD2. The V and J ends lost 11 bases and 0 bases, in that order; junction bases with no gene match: 3. The CDR3 extends over 15 amino acids. CDR1 and CDR2 (germline): ENHRY, SYGVKD. CDR3 sequence reads: CAALAGGSGANVLTF. The CDR3 region has the DNA TGTGCCGCCCTAGCGGGAGGCTCTGGGGCCAACGTCCTGACTTTC.

The chain combines TRBV19 with TRBJ1-1; no firm D call. Germline V gene sequence: CDR1 LNHDA, CDR2 SQIVND (reference sequence). CDR3 length equals 14 residues. Trimming shortened V by 1 base and J by 1 base, and 7 bases separated the two germline ends. DNA for the CDR3: TGTGCCAGTAGTATAGGGGCCGAGAACACTGAAGCTTTCTTT. Protein: CASSIGAENTEAFF.

The chain combines TRBV9 with TRBJ2-5, with 11 bases identical to TRBD2. Germline loops: CDR1 SGDLS, CDR2 YYNGEE. The junction had 15 bases not matched to a gene; V was cut back by 4 bases and J by 4 bases. The CDR3 covers 18 residues. The CDR3 sequence is CASSPGGLAAGAAETQYF. DNA for the CDR3: TGTGCCAGCAGCCCAGGGGGACTAGCGGCAGGGGCGGCAGAGACCCAGTACTTC.

The chain employs TRBV4-1 and TRBJ1-5, with unresolved D. V gave up 1 base and J gave up 2 bases, with 9 bases separating them. This CDR3 region has 15 residues. Germline V gene sequence: CDR1 MGHRA, CDR2 YSYEKL. CDR3 nucleotide sequence: TGCGCCAGCAGCCAAGTAAATTTAGGCAATCAGCCCCAGCATTTT. It specifies CASSQVNLGNQPQHF.

V gene TRBV7-8 combines with J gene TRBJ1-1; D is undetermined. Trimming removed 2 bases at V and 4 bases at J, with 11 bases between. Germline values: CDR1 SGHVS, CDR2 FQNEAQ. The CDR3 sequence is 14 residues long. The CDR3 protein is CASSLPGRGTEAFF. The CDR3 DNA is TGTGCCAGCAGCTTACCAGGACGGGGCACTGAAGCTTTCTTT.

The chain combines TRBV19 with TRBJ1-2; TRBD1 is a possible D gene (5 bases). This CDR3 has 13 amino acids. With 6 bases removed from V and 4 bases from J, the gap between germline ends came to 12 bases. The germline V gene has CDR1 LNHDA and CDR2 SQIVND (reference sequence). The CDR3 DNA reads as TGTGCCAGTAGATCATGGGGCATCTATGGCTACACCTTC. Protein sequence: CASRSWGIYGYTF.

The chain has TRBV10-1 and TRBJ2-2; D may be TRBD1 (5 bases). Germline V gene data show CDR1 as WNHNN and CDR2 as SYGVQD (reference sequence). CDR3 size: 14 residues. V lost 8 bases and J lost 1, with 11 bases in between. For the CDR3, the DNA is TGCGCCAGCCCATTAACAGGGAACACCGGGGAGCTGTTTTTT. Translation gives CASPLTGNTGELFF.

The J gene is TRBJ1-2, the V gene TRBV9, with 10 positions matching TRBD1. Losses at the gene ends were 0 bases for V and 8 bases for J; bases not matched to a gene: 7. Germline V gives CDR1 SGDLS, CDR2 YYNGEE. This CDR3 is built from 15 residues. CDR3 sequence: CASSVATGTGDGYTF. The CDR3 nucleotides are TGTGCCAGCAGCGTAGCTACCGGGACAGGGGACGGCTACACCTTC.

The table lists this clone with a count of one. The chain links TRBV7-7 to TRBJ2-6; tentative D call: TRBD1 (6 bases). Germline assignment: CDR1 SSHAT and CDR2 FNYEAQ (reference sequence). Trimming stripped 0 bases from V and 2 bases from J, with 23 bases between. This CDR3 contains 21 residues. Here the CDR3 DNA reads TGTGCCAGCAGCTTAGCGCCGAGACAGGAGACTCGGGGAGCTGGGGCCAACGTCCTGACTTTC. Amino acid sequence: CASSLAPRQETRGAGANVLTF.

This sequence joins TRBV5-5 and TRBJ1-1; TRBD1 might be the D (5 bases). Germline loops: CDR1 SGHKS, CDR2 YYEKEE (reference sequence). The CDR3 is made up of 13 amino acids. Between the trimmed V and J ends, which lost 1 base and 12 bases, there was a span of 16 bases. CDR3 nucleotides: TGTGCCAGCAGCTTGTCGAGGTGGGGCTTGTCTTTCTTT. This gives the protein CASSLSRWGLSFF.

The chain recombines TRBV5-1 with TRBJ2-7, with D perhaps matching TRBD2 (5 bases). Trimming took off 4 bases at V and 0 bases at J, with 17 bases between the two ends. CDR1 is SGHRS, CDR2 YFSETQ, per germline. The CDR3 extends over 16 amino acids. The CDR3 spells CASSRQGGGLSYEQYF. CDR3 nucleotides: TGCGCCAGCAGCCGCCAAGGAGGAGGACTCTCCTACGAGCAGTACTTC.

The chain recombines TRBV5-1 with TRBJ1-2; 10 nucleotides agree with TRBD1. Germline CDR1 reads SGHRS; CDR2 reads YFSETQ. Germline trimming cut 3 bases from V and 5 bases from J; bases unmatched to any gene: 10. The CDR3 runs to 16 residues. The DNA for the CDR3 is TGCGCCAGCAGCTCAGGGACAGGGGCCGGAGGGTATGGCTACACCTTC. Amino acid sequence: CASSSGTGAGGYGYTF.

The chain combines TRBV11-2 with TRBJ1-5, with 7 bases fitting TRBD1. The CDR3 consists of 16 residues. Germline CDR1 is SGHAT and CDR2 is FQNNGV. V shed 3 bases and J 5 bases; nucleotides not matched to a gene: 10. This CDR3 reads CASSLTSTGFHQPQHF. CDR3 DNA sequence: TGTGCCAGCAGCTTGACCTCGACAGGGTTCCATCAGCCCCAGCATTTT.

The chain joins TRBV9 to TRBJ1-5; maybe TRBD1 (5 bases). The CDR3 runs 15 residues. The germline V gene encodes CDR1 SGDLS and CDR2 YYNGEE. V lost 0 bases, J lost 2 bases, and 9 bases lay in between. The CDR3 loop reads CASSVGGLGNQPQHF. DNA of the CDR3: TGTGCCAGCAGCGTAGGGGGCTTAGGCAATCAGCCCCAGCATTTT.

The V and J genes are TRBV9 and TRBJ1-2; D not certain. V shed 0 bases and J shed 6 bases, with 18 bases lying between them. This CDR3 is built from 16 residues. CDR1 is SGDLS and CDR2 is YYNGEE in the germline V gene. CDR3 bases: TGTGCCAGCAGCGTAGGAGATGGAGGGCAGCAGGATGGCTACACCTTC. It translates to CASSVGDGGQQDGYTF.

The rearrangement links TRBV2 to TRBJ2-3, with TRBD2 identical over 9 bases. The V gene end was trimmed by 4 bases and the J gene end by 2 bases; junction bases not matched to a gene: 7. Germline V lookup: CDR1 SNHLY, CDR2 FYNNEI. There are 16 residues in the CDR3. This chain's CDR3 is CASSVSGRLNTDTQYF. The DNA for the CDR3 is TGTGCCAGCAGTGTTAGCGGGAGATTGAACACAGATACGCAGTATTTT.

This chain uses TRBV7-3 with TRBJ2-2; a weak D match, TRBD2 (6 bases). Between the trimmed V and J ends, which lost 5 bases and 2 bases, there was a span of 27 bases. Germline V gene lookup returns CDR1 SGHTA and CDR2 FQGTGA. The CDR3 has 20 residues. CDR3 sequence: CASSRNYLLHTSPNTGELFF. The DNA for the CDR3 is TGTGCCAGCAGCCGAAACTACCTTCTCCATACTAGCCCCAACACCGGGGAGCTGTTTTTT.

This sequence joins TRBV30 and TRBJ1-3; D gene uncertain. Germline V lookup: CDR1 GTSNPN, CDR2 SVGIG (reference sequence). V was cut by 0 bases and J by 0 bases, with 12 bases left in between. This CDR3 region has 16 residues. In nucleotides, the CDR3 is TGTGCCTGGAGTGTAGTAGAGCCCTACTCTGGAAACACCATATATTTT. Translating it yields CAWSVVEPYSGNTIYF.

The chain carries TRBV6-1 and TRBJ2-1; 7 bases align to TRBD2. Germline loops: CDR1 MNHNS, CDR2 SASEGT. The CDR3 is made up of 15 amino acids. The ends lost 6 bases at V and 7 bases at J; junction bases unmatched: 12. The CDR3 spells CASRPGTTNTNEQFF. For the CDR3, the DNA is TGTGCCAGCAGGCCCGGGACTACAAACACTAATGAGCAGTTCTTC.

This clone was detected only once. The genes are TRBV28 and TRBJ2-3, with 9 positions matching TRBD1. Germline V gene lookup returns CDR1 MDHEN and CDR2 SYDVKM. Germline trimming cut 3 bases from V and 5 bases from J; bases unmatched to any gene: 12. The CDR3 runs 17 residues. The CDR3 region has the DNA TGTGCCAGCAGTTTGATACAGGGGGCGCTTGGGGGAGATACGCAGTATTTT. It specifies CASSLIQGALGGDTQYF.

J is TRBJ1-1 and V is TRBV5-6, with D possibly TRBD1 on 5 matching bases. Germline loops: CDR1 SGHDT, CDR2 YYEEEE. This CDR3 contains 14 residues. With 5 bases removed from V and 3 bases from J, the gap between germline ends came to 14 bases. The CDR3: CASSSPGMYTEAFF. The CDR3 DNA reads TGTGCCAGCAGTTCTCCAGGGATGTACACTGAAGCTTTCTTT.